This T cell receptor beta chain was sequenced during a study of tumor-infiltrating lymphocytes in glioblastoma multiforme. TCR beta libraries were built from RNA through three nested multiplex PCR rounds using modified ARM-PCR. Unique molecular identifiers were not described for the libraries. Using its own MiXCR run on the multiplex PCR reads, TCRdb lists one record per CDR3 protein. The table shows just over 9,000 distinct CDR3 sequences, with about 79% occurring only once. A note on this clonotype: Its specificity is unknown.

CDR3 length equals 12 residues. V was clipped by 3 bases and J by 4 bases, with 9 bases between them. Germline CDR1 and CDR2: SQVTM and ANQGSEA. The study, taken as a whole, reports: Unequal TCR RNA per T cell might skew measured clone sizes. TCR plus mutation findings rest on a single glioblastoma patient. No surface-marker sorting into functional T cell subtypes was done.

Sequenced: brain tumor tissue. This TCR was sampled from a male donor with glioblastoma. This sequence joins TRBV29-1 and TRBJ1-1; D remains unclear. The CDR3 spells CSVEIRSTEAFF. In DNA, the CDR3 is TGCAGCGTTGAGATCCGGAGCACTGAAGCTTTCTTT.